This is a list of T cell receptor beta chains from one sample in a study of blood T cell repertoires in COVID-19. Method: immunoSEQ multiplex PCR; TCRdb's copy keeps in-frame clones and lacks some. The data contain under 500,000 clones, 85% to 90% of them singletons. Sequencing was performed on peripheral blood. The receptors derive from a woman in her 30s with acute or convalescent COVID-19. Both conserved end residues are part of each CDR3. D genes are given only for firm matches. Some rows have no size entry. The others give once, few or many, or a class for an expanded clone.

J,size,V,D,CDR3,DNA
TRBJ1-2,once,TRBV7-9,NA,CASSLGGLQMGGYTF,TGTGCCAGCAGCTTAGGAGGACTTCAAATGGGGGGCTACACCTTC
TRBJ2-1,NA,TRBV27,TRBD1,CASARDRGNNEQFF,TGTGCCAGCGCGCGGGACAGGGGTAACAATGAGCAGTTCTTC
TRBJ2-2,NA,TRBV27,NA,CASNPQGSANTGELFF,TGTGCCAGCAATCCCCAGGGATCGGCGAACACCGGGGAGCTGTTTTTT
TRBJ1-3,NA,TRBV12-2,NA,CASRSNETKGNTIYF,TGTGCAAGTCGCTCCAACGAGACAAAAGGAAACACCATATATTTT
TRBJ1-5,once,TRBV6-2/TRBV6-3,TRBD1,CASSYGQGYQPQHF,TGTGCCAGCAGTTACGGACAGGGATATCAGCCCCAGCATTTT
TRBJ2-1,NA,TRBV14,TRBD2,CASSQGGGQYNEQFF,TGTGCCAGCAGCCAAGGCGGGGGGCAATACAATGAGCAGTTCTTC
TRBJ2-1,once,TRBV27,NA,CASSFGLGNNEQFF,TGTGCCAGCAGTTTCGGCCTAGGAAACAATGAGCAGTTCTTC
TRBJ2-1,NA,TRBV9,NA,CASSVGQTSYNEQFF,TGTGCCAGCAGCGTAGGACAGACCTCCTACAATGAGCAGTTCTTC
TRBJ2-1,NA,TRBV19,TRBD2,CASSVDAGVVNEQFF,TGTGCCAGTAGTGTAGATGCGGGGGTAGTGAATGAGCAGTTCTTC
TRBJ2-7,NA,TRBV28,TRBD1,CASRETGSDEQYF,TGTGCCAGCAGAGAGACAGGGAGCGACGAGCAGTACTTC
TRBJ1-1,once,TRBV5-4,NA,CASSRRAKNTEAFF,TGTGCCAGCAGCCGCAGGGCAAAGAACACTGAAGCTTTCTTT
TRBJ1-2,NA,TRBV19,NA,CASTPFFRTEDGYTF,TGTGCCAGTACCCCCTTCTTCAGGACAGAAGATGGCTACACCTTC
TRBJ2-7,NA,TRBV28,NA,CASSGLPTYEQYF,TGTGCCAGCAGTGGACTACCAACGTACGAGCAGTACTTC
TRBJ2-5,NA,TRBV24-1,NA,CATSDFSQGQETQYF,TGTGCCACCAGTGATTTCAGCCAGGGGCAAGAGACCCAGTACTTC
TRBJ2-5,NA,TRBV4-2,TRBD2,CASSQVRGVFMAQYF,TGTGCCAGCAGCCAAGTGCGGGGGGTTTTCATGGCCCAGTACTTC
TRBJ2-7,NA,TRBV11-2,NA,CASSSRGYEQYF,TGTGCCAGCAGTTCACGGGGCTACGAGCAGTACTTC
TRBJ2-5,NA,TRBV6-6,NA,CASSYLGRAWETQYF,TGTGCCAGCAGTTACTTGGGCAGGGCATGGGAGACCCAGTACTTC
TRBJ1-1,NA,TRBV6-5,TRBD1,CASRLDRVRGTEAFF,TGTGCCAGCAGATTGGACAGGGTGAGAGGCACTGAAGCTTTCTTT
TRBJ1-5,NA,TRBV6-4,TRBD1,CASSASGGGNQPQHF,TGTGCCAGCAGTGCGTCAGGGGGAGGCAATCAGCCCCAGCATTTT
TRBJ2-3,NA,TRBV10-3,TRBD2,CAISESGSGGAVDTQYF,TGTGCCATCAGTGAGTCGGGAAGCGGGGGGGCCGTGGATACGCAGTATTTT
TRBJ2-7,NA,TRBV12-1,NA,CASSFGGGTGDYEQYF,NA
TRBJ2-1,NA,TRBV27,NA,CASSSLSNEQFF,TGTGCCAGCAGTTCCCTCTCGAATGAGCAGTTCTTC
TRBJ2-5,NA,TRBV10-3,NA,CAISEVGEEETQYF,TGTGCCATCAGCGAGGTTGGGGAGGAAGAGACCCAGTACTTC
TRBJ1-1,NA,TRBV5-5,NA,CASSLGVMNTEAFF,TGTGCCAGCAGCTTAGGAGTCATGAACACTGAAGCTTTCTTT
TRBJ1-6,once,TRBV4-2,NA,CASSQDTGGYNSPLHF,TGTGCCAGCAGCCAAGATACCGGGGGGTATAATTCACCCCTCCACTTT
TRBJ1-5,few,TRBV4-2,TRBD1,CASSQVGQEQPQHF,TGTGCCAGCAGCCAAGTGGGACAGGAGCAGCCCCAGCATTTT
TRBJ2-1,once,TRBV11-2,TRBD2,CASSLIRGGASSYNEQFF,TGTGCCAGCAGCTTAATCCGGGGAGGGGCGAGCTCCTACAATGAGCAGTTCTTC
TRBJ2-7,NA,TRBV11-1,TRBD2,CASRGAGGLYEQYF,TGTGCCAGCAGGGGAGCGGGGGGGCTCTACGAGCAGTACTTC
TRBJ1-2,NA,TRBV18,NA,CASSPEGSLYYGYTF,TGTGCCAGCTCACCCGAGGGTTCCTTATACTATGGCTACACCTTC
TRBJ2-5,NA,TRBV7-9,TRBD2,CASSRGLAGETQYF,TGTGCCAGCAGCAGGGGACTAGCGGGGGAGACCCAGTACTTC
TRBJ2-2,NA,TRBV4-1,NA,CASSPVQLSAGLLTGELFF,TGCGCCAGCAGCCCGGTACAACTCTCGGCGGGACTCCTAACCGGGGAGCTGTTTTTT
TRBJ2-7,few,TRBV19,TRBD1,CASSTYPGTGGNFYEQYF,TGTGCCAGTAGTACCTATCCCGGGACAGGGGGCAATTTCTACGAGCAGTACTTC
TRBJ1-3,NA,TRBV2,NA,CASSVSQTPLF,TGTGCCAGCAGTGTGTCTCAGACACCTCTGTTT
TRBJ1-1,few,TRBV10-3,NA,CAIRPVRGLNTEAFF,TGTGCCATCAGGCCCGTGAGGGGGTTGAACACTGAAGCTTTCTTT
TRBJ1-2,NA,TRBV27,TRBD1,CASSPGQGFNYGYTF,TGTGCCAGCAGTCCAGGACAGGGGTTTAACTATGGCTACACCTTC
TRBJ2-1,NA,TRBV7-3,TRBD1,CASSAGDRPIWEQFF,TGTGCCAGCAGCGCAGGGGACAGGCCTATCTGGGAGCAGTTCTTC
TRBJ1-2,NA,TRBV7-9,NA,CASSLYEYGYTF,TGTGCCAGCAGCTTATATGAGTATGGCTACACCTTC
TRBJ1-2,NA,TRBV4-2,NA,CASSQSPDSYGYTF,TGTGCCAGCAGCCAATCCCCCGACTCCTATGGCTACACCTTC
TRBJ1-5,few,TRBV7-2,NA,CASRMRENQPQHF,TGTGCCAGTCGGATGAGGGAAAATCAGCCCCAGCATTTT
TRBJ1-3,NA,TRBV4-2,NA,CASSLHMGRGNTIYF,TGTGCCAGCAGCCTGCACATGGGGAGAGGAAACACCATATATTTT
TRBJ1-5,NA,TRBV28,NA,CASSFEDYLKGSNQPQHF,TGTGCCAGCAGTTTTGAAGACTACCTAAAGGGTAGCAATCAGCCCCAGCATTTT
TRBJ1-2,NA,TRBV19,TRBD1,CASSQRQGGNTF,TGTGCCAGTAGTCAGCGACAGGGAGGAAACACCTTC
TRBJ2-5,NA,TRBV30,NA,CAWSDRDVQTQYF,TGTGCCTGGAGTGACAGGGACGTACAGACCCAGTACTTC
TRBJ1-3,NA,TRBV18,TRBD1,CASSRDRPGNTIYF,TGTGCCAGCTCGAGGGACAGACCTGGAAACACCATATATTTT
TRBJ1-3,NA,TRBV7-2,NA,CASSLLAGPGNTIYF,TGTGCCAGCAGCTTATTAGCGGGGCCTGGAAACACCATATATTTT